This record concerns one T cell receptor (beta chain) sequence. This entry belongs to a study of lymphopenia after photon versus proton radiotherapy. Germline loops: CDR1 SGHTA, CDR2 FQGTGA. The CDR3 loop spans 15 amino acids. Trimming cost V 5 bases and J 2 bases, with 15 bases left between them. Some clones are missing from TCRdb's copy, which holds only in-frame ones; the method was immunoSEQ multiplex PCR. The profile shows about 35,000 clones, 92% of them singletons. The sequencing here drew on peripheral blood, taken from a patient treated with photon-based radiotherapy. The TCR originated in a man aged 60-69 years with cholangiocarcinoma. The rearrangement links TRBV7-3 to TRBJ2-5; possibly TRBD2 for D (6 bases). The CDR3 here is CASSQGLSGQETQYF. CDR3 bases: TGTGCCAGCAGCCAAGGACTATCTGGGCAAGAGACCCAGTACTTC. The whole variable domain, filled in from reference TRBV7-3 and TRBJ2-5, reads GAGVSQTPSNKVTEKGKYVELRCDPISGHTALYWYRQSLGQGPEFLIYFQGTGAADDSGLPNDRFFAVRPEGSVSTLKIQRTERGDSAVYLCASSQGLSGQETQYFGPGTRLLVL.